The next 25 T cell receptor beta chains were all read from a single sample in a study of shared clonotypes between healthy human individuals. Measured with immunoSEQ multiplex PCR; TCRdb has only the in-frame clones, and not every one. The table records fewer than 700,000 clones, around 78% of them present only once. Input material: PBMCs. These receptors were collected from a woman aged 40 to 50 in good health. Some clones in this sample may be carry-over from other donors' samples.

The chain is built from TRBV6-1 and TRBJ2-1; D is perhaps TRBD2 (5 bases). Trimming removed 4 bases from V and 5 bases from J, with 12 bases in between. The germline CDR1 and CDR2 sequences are MNHNS and SASEGT. The CDR3 has 14 amino acids. DNA for the CDR3: TGTGCCAGCAGTGCGCTACTAGGGAACAATGAGCAGTTCTTC. Translated, it gives CASSALLGNNEQFF.

The chain couples TRBV19 to TRBJ2-2; the D gene could be TRBD1 or TRBD2 (5 bases each). Germline V gene data show CDR1 as LNHDA and CDR2 as SQIVND (reference sequence). The CDR3 is 13 amino acids. The V end lost 6 bases, the J end lost 5 bases, and 10 bases lay between the germline ends. CDR3 DNA: TGTGCCAGTAGGGGGCTAGCTACCGGGGAGCTGTTTTTT. As protein: CASRGLATGELFF.

This chain joins TRBV18 and TRBJ2-5; a weak D match, TRBD2 (6 bases). The CDR3 totals 15 residues. Trimming pared 0 bases from V and 2 bases from J, leaving 10 bases between. The germline CDR1 and CDR2 sequences are KGHSH and LQKENI. The CDR3, as DNA: TGTGCCAGCTCACCACCGGTGGGAGGACAAGAGACCCAGTACTTC. This sequence encodes CASSPPVGGQETQYF.

About this clone itself: With only one base between it and a far larger clone, this is likely a read error. This chain connects TRBV29-1 to TRBJ1-4; D call uncertain. Germline-derived CDR1 and CDR2 are SQVTM and ANQGSEA. The CDR3 sequence is 12 residues long. The CDR3 sequence: CGAGESDEKLFF. DNA of the CDR3: TGCGGCGCTGGAGAATCGGATGAAAAACTGTTTTTT.

V is TRBV7-8 and J is TRBJ2-2; D is ambiguous. V was cut by 3 bases and J by 3 bases, with 11 bases left in between. In germline, CDR1 is SGHVS, CDR2 FQNEAQ. This CDR3 contains 15 residues. This CDR3 reads CASSFFIADTGELFF. In nucleotides, the CDR3 is TGTGCCAGCAGCTTTTTCATAGCTGACACCGGGGAGCTGTTTTTT. Complete variable domain (other parts from reference TRBV7-8 and TRBJ2-2): GAGVSQSPRYKVAKRGQDVALRCDPISGHVSLFWYQQALGQGPEFLTYFQNEAQLDKSGLPSDRFFAERPEGSVSTLKIQRTQQEDSAVYLCASSFFIADTGELFFGEGSRLTVL.

Notes on this clone: Germline and junction disagree at one end, which may indicate a read error. The rearrangement uses TRBV6-5 and TRBJ2-1; 9 nucleotides match TRBD2. Germline loops: CDR1 MNHEY, CDR2 SVGAGI. The CDR3 is 14 residues long. CDR3 nucleotide sequence: TGTGCCAGCAGTTACACGAGAGGGACTAGCAGCTTTCTCTTC. Amino acid sequence: CASSYTRGTSSFLF.

This CDR3 reads CASSQGWDTEAFF. CDR3 DNA: TGTGCCAGCAGTCAGGGTTGGGACACTGAAGCTTTCTTT. This sequence joins TRBV6-5 and TRBJ1-1, with a weak D call TRBD1 (5 bases). This CDR3 is built from 13 residues. Germline CDR1 is MNHEY and CDR2 is SVGAGI. Trimming left V 5 bases short and J 3 bases short, with 10 bases between.

This sequence joins TRBV7-2 and TRBJ2-5, with D maybe TRBD1 (5 bases). This CDR3 is 17 amino acids long. Per the germline V gene, CDR1 is SGHTA and CDR2 is FQGNSA. Trimming stripped 1 base from V and 2 bases from J, with 17 bases between. CDR3 region: CASSLELQGRGQETQYF. CDR3 DNA: TGTGCCAGCAGCTTAGAGCTGCAGGGAAGGGGACAAGAGACCCAGTACTTC. Variable domain in full (rest from reference TRBV7-2 and TRBJ2-5): GAGVSQSPSNKVTEKGKDVELRCDPISGHTALYWYRQSLGQGLEFLIYFQGNSAPDKSGLPSDRFSAERTGGSVSTLTIQRTQQEDSAVYLCASSLELQGRGQETQYFGPGTRLLVL.

The rearrangement links TRBV2 to TRBJ1-5; no definite D call. Germline V lookup: CDR1 SNHLY, CDR2 FYNNEI. This CDR3 has 14 amino acids. The ends were cut back, 6 bases at V and 0 bases at J, with 9 bases in the middle. CDR3 region: CASSVLDSNQPQHF. DNA for the CDR3: TGTGCCAGCAGCGTTCTTGATAGCAATCAGCCCCAGCATTTT.

In regard to this clone: This CDR3 is also generated by other DNA sequences in the sample. This chain links TRBV11-2 with TRBJ1-1; D gene ambiguous. The V end was cut by 2 bases, the J end by 5 bases, with 9 bases between. The germline CDR1 and CDR2 sequences are SGHAT and FQNNGV. The CDR3 loop spans 13 amino acids. Here the CDR3 reads CASSLNAVTEAFF. CDR3 DNA sequence: TGTGCCAGCAGCTTAAACGCGGTTACTGAAGCTTTCTTT.

This sequence joins TRBV28 and TRBJ1-3; D unresolved. There are 14 residues in the CDR3. CDR1 is MDHEN, CDR2 SYDVKM, per germline. Trimming removed 3 bases at V and 1 base at J, with 7 bases between. The CDR3: CASSFSISGNTIYF. Here the CDR3 DNA reads TGTGCCAGCAGTTTTTCAATATCTGGAAACACCATATATTTT. The entire variable domain, with the rest obtained from reference TRBV28 and TRBJ1-3, is as follows: DVKVTQSSRYLVKRTGEKVFLECVQDMDHENMFWYRQDPGLGLRLIYFSYDVKMKEKGDIPEGYSVSREKKERFSLILESASTNQTSMYLCASSFSISGNTIYFGEGSWLTVV.

The V call is TRBV5-1, the J call TRBJ2-7; D call uncertain. Germline CDR1 is SGHRS and CDR2 is YFSETQ. V lost 2 bases and J 2 bases, leaving 8 bases between the germline ends. The CDR3 extends over 13 amino acids. The CDR3: CASSFGQTYEQYF. CDR3 in DNA: TGCGCCAGCAGCTTCGGGCAAACCTACGAGCAGTACTTC.

The V and J genes are TRBV28 and TRBJ1-5; 7 bases match TRBD1. The ends lost 7 bases at V and 0 bases at J; junction bases unmatched: 12. The germline V gene has CDR1 MDHEN and CDR2 SYDVKM. The CDR3 has 17 residues. The CDR3 here is CASNSGTALYSNQPQHF. Written as DNA, the CDR3 is TGTGCCAGCAACTCGGGGACAGCCCTTTATAGCAATCAGCCCCAGCATTTT.

This chain links TRBV5-1 with TRBJ2-1; TRBD1 might be the D (6 bases). The germline V gene encodes CDR1 SGHRS and CDR2 YFSETQ. The CDR3 is 16 amino acids. Trimming removed 2 bases from V and 5 bases from J, with 17 bases in between. DNA for the CDR3: TGCGCCAGCAGCTTTTCCGGGACACTCCCTGACAATGAGCAGTTCTTC. Amino acid sequence: CASSFSGTLPDNEQFF.

This chain links TRBV29-1 with TRBJ2-3, with D possibly called TRBD1 or TRBD2 (5 bases each). V was cut by 8 bases and J by 0 bases, with 9 bases left in between. The CDR3 sequence is 12 residues long. CDR1 and CDR2 (germline): SQVTM, ANQGSEA. CDR3 DNA sequence: TGCAGCAACCGGGACAGCACAGATACGCAGTATTTT. It translates to CSNRDSTDTQYF.

The CDR3 reads CASTLSGTSGAEAFF. CDR3 bases: TGTGCCAGCACCTTATCCGGGACATCTGGGGCTGAAGCTTTCTTT. The gene calls are TRBV9 and TRBJ1-1; possible D gene TRBD1, 6 bases. The CDR3 spans 15 residues. V lost 6 bases, J lost 6 bases, and 21 bases lay in between. Germline CDR1 reads SGDLS; CDR2 reads YYNGEE.

This chain connects TRBV7-7 to TRBJ2-1, with 12 bases that match TRBD1. CDR3 length equals 16 residues. Germline V CDR1 and CDR2: SSHAT, FNYEAQ (reference sequence). Trimming removed 0 bases from V and 4 bases from J; junction bases left unmatched: 1. CDR3 residues: CASSLAGQGAYNEQFF. Written as DNA, the CDR3 is TGTGCCAGCAGCTTAGCGGGACAGGGGGCGTACAATGAGCAGTTCTTC.

Concerning this clone: A much bigger clone sits one base away, suggesting this may be a read error. Distinct nucleotide sequences in the sample also encode this CDR3. The gene calls are TRBV20-1 and TRBJ1-2; D unresolved. The CDR3 totals 9 residues. Germline V CDR1 and CDR2: DFQATT, SNEGSKA (reference sequence). The CDR3 sequence: CSAYDGYTF. CDR3 in DNA: TGCAGTGCTTACGATGGTTACACCTTC.

This chain links TRBV28 with TRBJ2-2; D is unresolved. Trimming left V 1 base short and J 1 base short, with 10 bases between. This CDR3 region has 16 residues. Germline loops: CDR1 MDHEN, CDR2 SYDVKM. The CDR3 reads CASSLLRSVNTGELFF. CDR3 DNA sequence: TGTGCCAGCAGTTTATTACGGAGCGTGAACACCGGGGAGCTGTTTTTT.

The genes are TRBV18 and TRBJ2-1; TRBD1 matches at 10 bases. The V gene's germline CDR1 is KGHSH and CDR2 LQKENI. This CDR3 spans 15 amino acids. The ends lost 6 bases at V and 7 bases at J; junction bases unmatched: 9. Written as DNA, the CDR3 is TGTGCCAGCTCGACCGGGACAGGGGTTAAAAATGAGCAGTTCTTC. It yields the protein CASSTGTGVKNEQFF.

Only one count was recorded for this clone. Other DNA sequences in the same sample also yield this CDR3. The chain carries TRBV9 and TRBJ2-3, with 10 bases fitting TRBD1. The CDR3 is 15 residues long. Germline V lookup: CDR1 SGDLS, CDR2 YYNGEE. Unmatched junction bases numbered 2, after V lost 0 bases and J lost 4 bases. The CDR3 sequence: CASSVDGQGADTQYF. CDR3 nucleotides: TGTGCCAGCAGCGTAGATGGACAGGGGGCAGATACGCAGTATTTT.

This sequence joins TRBV7-8 and TRBJ1-4; 11 positions match TRBD1. This CDR3 region has 18 residues. The germline V gene has CDR1 SGHVS and CDR2 FQNEAQ. V lost 5 bases to trimming and J lost 6 bases; unmatched junction nucleotides: 14. The CDR3 DNA reads as TGTGCCAGCAGCGCACGGACAGGGGGCCTGAGGAGAGATGAAAAACTGTTTTTT. This codes for CASSARTGGLRRDEKLFF.

This chain connects TRBV5-1 to TRBJ1-5; D is unresolved. Germline V gene data show CDR1 as SGHRS and CDR2 as YFSETQ. Trimming took 5 bases from V and 2 from J, leaving 11 bases between them. The CDR3 length is 14 residues. The CDR3 region has the DNA TGCGCCAGCAGTCCCGGAGGTGGCAATCAGCCCCAGCATTTT. It translates to CASSPGGGNQPQHF. The full variable domain, completed using reference TRBV5-1 and TRBJ1-5, is KAGVTQTPRYLIKTRGQQVTLSCSPISGHRSVSWYQQTPGQGLQFLFEYFSETQRNKGNFPGRFSGRQFSNSRSEMNVSTLELGDSALYLCASSPGGGNQPQHFGDGTRLSIL.

This chain uses TRBV19 with TRBJ2-1; D is uncertain. The V end lost 6 bases, the J end lost 1 base, and 7 bases lay between the germline ends. This CDR3 has 13 residues. Germline-derived CDR1 and CDR2 are LNHDA and SQIVND (reference sequence). The CDR3 DNA reads as TGTGCCAGTAGCCTAGTTTCCTACAATGAGCAGTTCTTC. This sequence encodes CASSLVSYNEQFF.

The chain joins TRBV11-2 to TRBJ2-7; D remains ambiguous. V gave up 2 bases and J gave up 0 bases, with 5 bases separating them. The CDR3 runs to 13 residues. CDR1 and CDR2 (germline): SGHAT, FQNNGV. The CDR3 reads CASSLRTSYEQYF. CDR3 in DNA: TGTGCCAGCAGCTTAAGGACCTCCTACGAGCAGTACTTC.